This is a list of T cell receptor beta chains from one sample in a study of blood T cell repertoires in COVID-19. Sequencing used immunoSEQ multiplex PCR; TCRdb keeps in-frame clones, though not all of them. Among nearly 250,000 clones listed, 70% to 85% were seen once. Source material: peripheral blood. Receptors were obtained from a woman older than 75 with acute or convalescent COVID-19. Each CDR3 is given with its conserved first and last residue. D genes are given only for firm matches. Size is stated for part of the rows, as once, few or many counts, or as a class when the clone is expanded.

>-|TRBV3-1/TRBV3-2|TRBJ2-2|TRBD2
CASSQATRGTSGYSNTGELFF
TGTGCCAGCAGCCAAGCGACCCGGGGGACTAGCGGTTATTCGAACACCGGGGAGCTGTTTTTT
>-|TRBV6-5|TRBJ2-1|-
CASTSTGRVYNEQFF
TGTGCCAGCACATCCACGGGCAGGGTCTACAATGAGCAGTTCTTC
>-|TRBV6-4|TRBJ1-6|TRBD1
CASSRDRGSLSPLHF
TGTGCCAGCAGCCGGGACAGGGGGAGTTTGTCACCCCTCCACTTT
>-|TRBV4-2|TRBJ2-1|-
CASSQSTGAGGNEQFF
TGTGCCAGCAGCCAAAGTACGGGAGCTGGTGGCAATGAGCAGTTCTTC
>-|TRBV2|TRBJ1-2|-
CASNDFSYGYTF
TGTGCCAGCAACGATTTTAGCTATGGCTACACCTTC
>-|TRBV28|TRBJ2-1|-
CASKSASDNEQFF
TGTGCCAGCAAAAGCGCATCTGACAATGAGCAGTTCTTC
>once|TRBV19|TRBJ2-2|-
CVSHIGRNRPNTGELFF
TGTGTCAGCCACATCGGCAGGAACCGTCCGAACACCGGGGAGCTGTTTTTT
>few|TRBV28|TRBJ1-1|TRBD1
CASRLRGQGSEAFF
TGTGCCAGCAGGCTGAGGGGACAGGGTTCTGAAGCTTTCTTT
>-|TRBV5-1|TRBJ2-3|TRBD2
CASNAGTSRGSTDTQYF
TGCGCCAGCAACGCCGGGACTAGTAGGGGTAGCACAGATACGCAGTATTTT
>few|TRBV11-3|TRBJ2-1|TRBD2
CASSLGTSRNNEQFF
TGTGCCAGCAGCTTGGGGACTAGCCGAAACAATGAGCAGTTCTTC
>-|TRBV6-6|TRBJ2-5|TRBD1
CASSSGTGVETQYF
TGTGCCAGCAGTTCCGGGACAGGGGTAGAGACCCAGTACTTC
>-|TRBV2|TRBJ2-1|TRBD1
CASTRDRGGNEQFF
TGTGCCAGCACAAGGGACAGGGGGGGCAATGAGCAGTTCTTC
>-|TRBV5-1|TRBJ2-5|-
CASSARQLLQETQYF
TGCGCCAGCAGCGCGCGACAATTACTTCAAGAGACCCAGTACTTC
>-|TRBV15|TRBJ2-5|-
CATSPRPQAETQYF
TGTGCCACCAGCCCCCGACCCCAGGCGGAGACCCAGTACTTC
>-|TRBV6-2/TRBV6-3|TRBJ2-1|TRBD2
CASSRGAYNEQFF
TGTGCCAGCAGTCGGGGGGCCTACAATGAGCAGTTCTTC
>-|TRBV30|TRBJ2-7|TRBD2
CAWARGSGIYEQYF
TGTGCCTGGGCTAGGGGTAGCGGGATCTACGAGCAGTACTTC
>once|TRBV11-3|TRBJ1-3|TRBD1
CASGPNRGRVSGNTIYF
TGTGCCAGCGGCCCTAACAGGGGACGAGTGTCTGGAAACACCATATATTTT
>-|TRBV2|TRBJ2-3|TRBD2
CASTSAFTDTQYF
TGTGCCAGTACTAGCGCGTTCACAGATACGCAGTATTTT
>-|TRBV11-2|TRBJ1-2|TRBD1
CASSRRQGLGYTF
TGTGCCAGCAGCAGAAGACAGGGGTTGGGCTACACCTTC
>-|TRBV28|TRBJ1-2|-
CASSLVTGLFHGYTF
TGTGCCAGCAGTTTAGTTACGGGGTTGTTCCATGGCTACACCTTC
>-|TRBV11-2|TRBJ1-6|-
CASSLDLGPANSPLHF
TGTGCCAGCAGCTTAGATCTCGGTCCCGCAAATTCACCCCTCCACTTT
>-|TRBV5-1|TRBJ1-2|-
CASSLGLDKGDPGYTF
TGCGCCAGCAGCTTGGGCCTTGACAAAGGGGATCCCGGCTACACCTTC
>-|TRBV19|TRBJ2-3|TRBD2
CASSIVLVAGPSTDTQYF
TGTGCCAGTAGTATAGTATTGGTAGCGGGCCCTAGCACAGATACGCAGTATTTT
>-|TRBV7-3|TRBJ2-1|-
CASSLSYNNEQFF
TGTGCCAGCAGCTTATCGTATAACAATGAGCAGTTCTTC
>-|TRBV12-5|TRBJ1-4|-
CASGLVQQATNEKLFF
TGTGCTAGTGGTTTGGTACAGCAAGCAACTAATGAAAAACTGTTTTTT
>once|TRBV10-3|TRBJ2-5|-
CATRQVGETQYF
TGTGCCACGAGACAGGTCGGAGAGACCCAGTACTTC
>-|TRBV4-2|TRBJ1-6|-
CASSQDGQSSYNSPLHF
TGTGCCAGCAGCCAAGATGGGCAGTCCTCCTATAATTCACCCCTCCACTTT
>-|TRBV28|TRBJ2-7|TRBD1
CASSLMTGAIIYF
TGTGCCAGCAGTTTGATGACAGGGGCCATCATCTACTTC
>-|TRBV7-9|TRBJ2-7|TRBD1
CASSLEGAGEQYF
TGTGCCAGCAGCTTAGAGGGGGCCGGCGAGCAGTACTTC
>-|TRBV20-1|TRBJ1-1|-
CSAMGPFEAFF
TGCAGTGCTATGGGGCCGTTTGAAGCTTTCTTT
>-|TRBV19|TRBJ1-2|-
CASSIDTNYGYTF
TGTGCCAGTAGTATAGACACTAACTATGGCTACACCTTC
>-|TRBV9|TRBJ2-6|-
CASSVQGTGANVLTF
TGTGCCAGCAGCGTCCAGGGTACTGGGGCCAACGTCCTGACTTTC
>-|TRBV2|TRBJ1-2|TRBD1
CASSEGYGTGGGYTF
TGTGCCAGCAGTGAAGGATATGGGACAGGGGGTGGCTACACCTTC
>-|TRBV9|TRBJ1-2|TRBD1
CASSTGQDYGYTF
TGTGCCAGCAGCACGGGACAGGACTATGGCTACACCTTC
>-|TRBV7-2|TRBJ2-7|TRBD2
CAIGGSGRSPYEQYF
TGTGCCATAGGGGGTAGCGGGAGGTCCCCCTACGAGCAGTACTTC
>-|TRBV7-2|TRBJ2-7|-
CASSASVGTSSYEQYF
TGTGCCAGCAGCGCTAGCGTCGGCACGAGCTCCTACGAGCAGTACTTC
>-|TRBV27|TRBJ2-5|TRBD2
CASSLWGRGTRRGTQYF
TGTGCCAGCAGTTTATGGGGACGGGGGACTAGGAGGGGGACCCAGTACTTC
>-|TRBV12-3/TRBV12-4|TRBJ2-2|-
CASRQREAGELFF
TGTGCCAGCAGGCAGAGGGAAGCCGGGGAGCTGTTTTTT
>-|TRBV18|TRBJ1-1|-
CAGSGTLNTEAFF
TGTGCCGGGTCCGGGACACTGAACACTGAAGCTTTCTTT
>-|TRBV7-9|TRBJ2-7|TRBD1
CASSLAPQGARQYF
TGTGCCAGCAGCTTAGCGCCTCAGGGGGCGAGGCAGTACTTC